This T cell receptor (beta chain) is from a study of technical replicates of blood from a handful of donors. Method: immunoSEQ multiplex PCR; TCRdb's copy keeps in-frame clones and lacks some. The repertoire holds 95,000 or so clones, with 85% to 95% as singletons. This clone was recorded once. Material for sequencing was T cells isolated from PBMCs. The clonotype originates from a human donor in good health.

The chain's CDR3 is CASSVVLGDGYTF. The CDR3 bases are TGTGCCAGCAGCGTAGTGTTAGGGGATGGCTACACCTTC. V gene TRBV9 combines with J gene TRBJ1-2, with a possible D match to TRBD1 (5 bases). Germline V gives CDR1 SGDLS, CDR2 YYNGEE. This CDR3 has 13 residues. Trimming shortened V by 0 bases and J by 6 bases, and 9 bases separated the two germline ends.